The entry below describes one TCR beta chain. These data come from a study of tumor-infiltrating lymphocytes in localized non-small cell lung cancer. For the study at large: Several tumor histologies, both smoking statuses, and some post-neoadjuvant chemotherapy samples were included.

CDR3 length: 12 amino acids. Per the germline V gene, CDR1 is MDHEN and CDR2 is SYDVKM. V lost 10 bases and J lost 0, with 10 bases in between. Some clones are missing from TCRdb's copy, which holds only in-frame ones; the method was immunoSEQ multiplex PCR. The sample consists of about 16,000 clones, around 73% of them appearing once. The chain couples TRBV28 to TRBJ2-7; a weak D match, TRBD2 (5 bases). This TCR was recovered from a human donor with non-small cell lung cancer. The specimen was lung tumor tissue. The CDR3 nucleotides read TGTGCCATCCTAGCCTCCTCCTACGAGCAGTACTTC. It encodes CAILASSYEQYF.